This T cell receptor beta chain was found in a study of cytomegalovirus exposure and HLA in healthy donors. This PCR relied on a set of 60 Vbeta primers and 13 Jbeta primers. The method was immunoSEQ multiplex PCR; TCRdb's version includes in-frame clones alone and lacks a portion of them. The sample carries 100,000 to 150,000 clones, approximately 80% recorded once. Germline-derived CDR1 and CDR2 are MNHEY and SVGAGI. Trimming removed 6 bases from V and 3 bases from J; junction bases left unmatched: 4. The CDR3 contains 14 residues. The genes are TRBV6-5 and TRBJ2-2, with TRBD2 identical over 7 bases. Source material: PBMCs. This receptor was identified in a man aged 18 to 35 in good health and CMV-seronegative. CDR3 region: CASSTSGDTGELFF. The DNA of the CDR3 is TGTGCCAGCAGCACCAGCGGGGACACCGGGGAGCTGTTTTTT.